This TCR beta chain was identified during a study of PD-1 blockade in mismatch repair-deficient tumors. Assay used: immunoSEQ multiplex PCR; TCRdb lists only in-frame clones, some missing. The repertoire holds about 35,000 clones, with around 80% as singletons. This CDR3 has 13 amino acids. Germline V lookup: CDR1 SQVTM, CDR2 ANQGSEA. After removal of 6 bases from V and 4 bases from J, the junction contained 7 bases not matched to a gene. Material: PBMCs, obtained less than 7 weeks after starting pembrolizumab. The rearrangement joins TRBV29-1 to TRBJ2-5, with 8 positions matching TRBD1. This TCR was sampled from an adult with mismatch repair-deficient cancer. CDR3: CSVRTGLLETQYF. The CDR3 region has the DNA TGCAGCGTACGGACAGGGTTGCTAGAGACCCAGTACTTC.